The sequence of this TCR beta chain was determined in a study of blood T cell repertoires in COVID-19 (dated by TCRdb to about 2020). In terms of the full investigation: The collaborator samples originated in the United States, Italy and Spain and spanned the acute and convalescent phases of COVID-19. The material from the prospective study consisted of cDNA or gDNA derived from T cells, B-cell-depleted T cells, or PBMCs. The dataset comprised deeply sampled blood TCRbeta repertoires from subjects exposed to, actively infected with, or recovered from COVID-19. The repertoires were released in a freely available public database intended as a resource for research on the immune response to SARS-CoV-2. Samples came from the ongoing ImmuneRACE study (first 160 participants) plus 1,254 subjects from 6 global collaborators. The sample metadata nearly always contained a de-identified subject ID, COVID-19 status, age in years and sex. HLA class I and class II types, where available, came from metadata supplied by the sample provider rather than from assay-based typing. Study-level results and caveats: Clinical and demographic metadata were provided uncurated, with the amount varying by source and participant.

On this clone itself: Which antigen it targets is not known. Per-nucleotide qualities are absent, and no much larger clonotype sits a single base away.

The CDR3 runs 16 amino acids, cysteine and phenylalanine included. The entry retains the CDR3 DNA only, 48 bases that are in frame from base 1. V is cut back by 6 bases and J by 0 bases, with 10 bases in the junction unmatched. The germline V gene sets CDR1 to SGHVS and CDR2 to FQNEAQ. TCRbeta CDR3 regions were amplified from genomic DNA using the immunoSEQ Assay, a bias-controlled multiplex PCR. The source study handled its data this way. The number of nucleated cells in each sample was estimated from the amplification of reference gene primers within the assay. To quantify the absolute abundance of each unique TCRbeta CDR3 rearrangement, sequence reads were collapsed and filtered. Productive Simpson clonality was computed per sample as the square root of Simpson's diversity index over productive rearrangements. What TCRdb holds here is the immuneACCESS table cut down to in-frame rearrangements. Part of the clones is not present; checked against another copy, under half of the missing clones reflect an unresolved V gene, and the others are unexplained. V, J and clone size were drawn from that table, and D and trimming were deduced from the DNA. For this sample there are roughly 200,000 clones; almost 90% appear just once. The ten largest clones capture 1.6% of the sample.

Each collaborating institution followed its own protocols to collect whole blood in K2EDTA tubes. Collaborator samples were shipped for TCRbeta analysis as frozen whole blood, isolated PBMCs, or DNA extracted from either sample type. The receptor was derived from a man between 18 and 29 years old with active or convalescent COVID-19. Sequencing input: peripheral blood. In this chain, TRBV7-8 is recombined with TRBJ1-2; TRBD1 lines up with 7 middle nucleotides. The CDR3 has the sequence CASSFRTGPSNYGYTF. In nucleotide form, the sequence is TGTGCCAGCAGTTTCCGGACAGGACCCTCTAACTATGGCTACACCTTC.